The sequence of this T cell receptor (beta chain) was determined in a study of T cells in Graves' hyperthyroidism and ophthalmopathy. Across the study: Peripheral blood was obtained at initial diagnosis, preceding any treatment. Study-level points and caveats: Blood also carried most thyroid clonotypes expanded above 0.001.

Exclusion of patients followed from uncontrolled infection, other autoimmune disease, pregnancy or lactation. Diagnostic assessment was based on clinical symptoms, serum thyroxine and TRAb, thyroid ultrasound and orbital computed tomography. This clonotype was seen more than once but under ten times. Its target is not known. V lost 5 bases and J lost 5; bases outside the gene matches: 5. CDR3 size: 14 residues. Germline CDR1 is DFQATT and CDR2 is SNEGSKA (reference sequence). Researchers amplified the TCR beta CDR3 regions from RNA transcripts. During a first-round RT-PCR of the TCR CDR3, the HTBI primer set was used. In TCRdb, the multiplex PCR reads were re-called with MiXCR into one record per CDR3 protein. The repertoire includes approximately 330,000 distinct CDR3 sequences, roughly 23% of them detected once, and around 45% sits in the top ten.

The sample comprised blood. This rearrangement joins TRBV20-1 to TRBJ1-3; 11 nucleotides agree with TRBD1. This clonotype was sampled from a woman between 45 and 65 years old with Graves' hyperthyroidism. CDR3 in DNA: TGCAGTGCTGCGGGACAGGGGGGAAGAAACACCATATATTTT. Amino acids: CSAAGQGGRNTIYF.